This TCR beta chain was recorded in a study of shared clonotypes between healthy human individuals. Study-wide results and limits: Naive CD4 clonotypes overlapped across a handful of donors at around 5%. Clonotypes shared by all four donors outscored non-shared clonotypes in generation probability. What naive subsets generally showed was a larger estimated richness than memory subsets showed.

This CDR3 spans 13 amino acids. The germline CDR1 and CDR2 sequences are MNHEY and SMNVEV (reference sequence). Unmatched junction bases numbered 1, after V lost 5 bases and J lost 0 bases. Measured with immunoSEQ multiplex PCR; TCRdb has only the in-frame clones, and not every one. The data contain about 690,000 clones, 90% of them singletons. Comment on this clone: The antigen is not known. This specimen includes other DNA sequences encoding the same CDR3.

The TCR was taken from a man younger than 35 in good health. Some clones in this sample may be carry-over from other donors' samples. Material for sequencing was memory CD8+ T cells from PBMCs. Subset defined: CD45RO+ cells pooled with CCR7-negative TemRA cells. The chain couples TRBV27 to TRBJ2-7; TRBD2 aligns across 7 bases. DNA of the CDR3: TGTGCCAGCAGTCCTAGCGGCTCCTACGAGCAGTACTTC. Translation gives CASSPSGSYEQYF.